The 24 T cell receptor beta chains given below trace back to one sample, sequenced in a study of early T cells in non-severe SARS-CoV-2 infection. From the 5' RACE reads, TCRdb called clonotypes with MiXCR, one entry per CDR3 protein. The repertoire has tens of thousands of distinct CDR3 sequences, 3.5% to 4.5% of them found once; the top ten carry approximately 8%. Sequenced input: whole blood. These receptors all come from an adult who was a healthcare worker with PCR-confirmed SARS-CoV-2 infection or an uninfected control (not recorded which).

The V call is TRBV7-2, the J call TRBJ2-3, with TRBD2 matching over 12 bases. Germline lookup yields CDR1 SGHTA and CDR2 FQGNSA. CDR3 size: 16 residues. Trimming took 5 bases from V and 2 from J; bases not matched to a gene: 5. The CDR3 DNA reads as TGTGCCAGCAGCCCCGGACTAGCGGGGTCCACAGATACGCAGTATTTT. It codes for CASSPGLAGSTDTQYF.

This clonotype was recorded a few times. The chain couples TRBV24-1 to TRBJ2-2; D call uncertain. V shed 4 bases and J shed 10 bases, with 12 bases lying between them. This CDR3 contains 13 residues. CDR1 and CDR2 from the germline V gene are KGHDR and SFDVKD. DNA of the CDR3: TGTGCCACCAGTGACCCTGTCAATGCGGAGCTGTTTTTT. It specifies CATSDPVNAELFF.

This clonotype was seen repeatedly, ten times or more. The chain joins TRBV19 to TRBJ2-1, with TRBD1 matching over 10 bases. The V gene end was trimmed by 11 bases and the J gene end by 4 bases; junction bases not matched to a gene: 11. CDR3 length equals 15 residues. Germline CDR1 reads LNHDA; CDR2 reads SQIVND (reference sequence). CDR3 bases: TGTGCCTCTCGACCCGGGACAGGGGTTTACAATGAGCAGTTCTTC. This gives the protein CASRPGTGVYNEQFF.

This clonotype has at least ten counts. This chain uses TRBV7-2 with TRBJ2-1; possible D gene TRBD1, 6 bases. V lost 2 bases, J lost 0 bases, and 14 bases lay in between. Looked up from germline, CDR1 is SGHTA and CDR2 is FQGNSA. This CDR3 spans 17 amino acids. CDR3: CASSLYRASVSYNEQFF. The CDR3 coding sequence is TGTGCCAGCAGCTTATACAGGGCCTCAGTCTCCTACAATGAGCAGTTCTTC.

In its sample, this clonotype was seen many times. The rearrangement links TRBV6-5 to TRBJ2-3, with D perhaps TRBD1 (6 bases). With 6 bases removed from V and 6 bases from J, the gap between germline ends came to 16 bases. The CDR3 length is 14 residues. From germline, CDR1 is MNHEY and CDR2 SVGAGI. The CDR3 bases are TGTGCCAGCAGATCACCGACTCAGGGGGATACGCAGTATTTT. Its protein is CASRSPTQGDTQYF.

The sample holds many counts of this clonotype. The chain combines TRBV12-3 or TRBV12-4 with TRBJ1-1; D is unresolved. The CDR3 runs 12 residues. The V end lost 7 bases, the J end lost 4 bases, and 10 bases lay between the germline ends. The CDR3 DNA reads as TGTGCCAGCACCCGAAGAGGCACTGAAGCTTTCTTT. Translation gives CASTRRGTEAFF.

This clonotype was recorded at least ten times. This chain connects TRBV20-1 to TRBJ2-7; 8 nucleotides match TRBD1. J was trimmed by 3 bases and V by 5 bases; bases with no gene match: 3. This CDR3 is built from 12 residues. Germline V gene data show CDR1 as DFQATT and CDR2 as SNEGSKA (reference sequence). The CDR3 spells CSAGQGYYEQYF. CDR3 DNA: TGCAGTGCTGGACAGGGTTACTACGAGCAGTACTTC.

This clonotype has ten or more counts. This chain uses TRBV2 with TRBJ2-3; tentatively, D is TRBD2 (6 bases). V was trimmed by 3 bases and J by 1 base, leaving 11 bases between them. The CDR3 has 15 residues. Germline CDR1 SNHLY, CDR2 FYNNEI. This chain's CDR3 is CASSEEGWGTDTQYF. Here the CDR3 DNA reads TGTGCCAGCAGTGAGGAGGGTTGGGGCACAGATACGCAGTATTTT.

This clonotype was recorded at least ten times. The CDR3: CASEGRTHTGELFF. CDR3 in DNA: TGTGCCAGCGAGGGCAGGACCCACACCGGGGAGCTGTTTTTT. The chain couples TRBV6-1 to TRBJ2-2; possibly TRBD2 for D (5 bases). This CDR3 is 14 amino acids long. The V gene lost 8 bases and the J gene lost 3 bases, with 13 bases spanning the gap. CDR1 and CDR2 from the germline V gene are MNHNS and SASEGT.

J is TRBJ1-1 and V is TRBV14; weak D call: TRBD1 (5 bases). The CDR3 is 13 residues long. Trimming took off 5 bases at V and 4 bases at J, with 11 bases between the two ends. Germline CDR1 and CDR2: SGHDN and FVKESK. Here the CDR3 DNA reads TGTGCCAGCAGCGTACAGGCGGGCACTGAAGCTTTCTTT. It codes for CASSVQAGTEAFF. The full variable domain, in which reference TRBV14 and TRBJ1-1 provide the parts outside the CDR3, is EAGVTQFPSHSVIEKGQTVTLRCDPISGHDNLYWYRRVMGKEIKFLLHFVKESKQDESGMPNNRFLAERTGGTYSTLKVQPAELEDSGVYFCASSVQAGTEAFFGQGTRLTVV.

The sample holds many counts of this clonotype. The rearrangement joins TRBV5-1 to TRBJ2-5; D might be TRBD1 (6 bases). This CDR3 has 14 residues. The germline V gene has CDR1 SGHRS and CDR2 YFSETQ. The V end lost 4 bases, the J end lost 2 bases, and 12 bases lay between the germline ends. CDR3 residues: CASSPTTGQETQYF. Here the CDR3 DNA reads TGCGCCAGCAGCCCGACGACAGGTCAAGAGACCCAGTACTTC.

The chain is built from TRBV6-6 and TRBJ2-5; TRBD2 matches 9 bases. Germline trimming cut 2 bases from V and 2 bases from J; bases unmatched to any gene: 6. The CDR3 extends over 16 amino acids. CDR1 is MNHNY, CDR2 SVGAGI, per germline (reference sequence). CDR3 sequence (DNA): TGTGCCAGCAGTTACGGGCCAGCGGGGGGACAAGAGACCCAGTACTTC. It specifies CASSYGPAGGQETQYF.

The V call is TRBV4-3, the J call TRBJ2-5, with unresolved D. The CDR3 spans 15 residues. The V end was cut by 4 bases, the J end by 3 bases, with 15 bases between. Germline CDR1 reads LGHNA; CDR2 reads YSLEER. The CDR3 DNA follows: TGCGCCAGCAGCCCAAGCGTGGCCAGCAAAGAGACCCAGTACTTC. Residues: CASSPSVASKETQYF.

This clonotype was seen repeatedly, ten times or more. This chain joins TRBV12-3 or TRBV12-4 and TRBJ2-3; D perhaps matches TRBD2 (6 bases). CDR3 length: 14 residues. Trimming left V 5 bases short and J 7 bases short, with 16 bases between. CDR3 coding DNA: TGTGCCAGCAGTGGACTAAGATCCTTGAATACGCAGTATTTT. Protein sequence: CASSGLRSLNTQYF.

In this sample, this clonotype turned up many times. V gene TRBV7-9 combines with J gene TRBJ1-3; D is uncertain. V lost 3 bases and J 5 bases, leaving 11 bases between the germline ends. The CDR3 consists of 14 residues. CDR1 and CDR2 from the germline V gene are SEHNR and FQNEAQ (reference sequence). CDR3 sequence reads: CASSFEAGRNTIYF. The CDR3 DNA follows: TGTGCCAGCAGCTTCGAGGCCGGTAGAAACACCATATATTTT.

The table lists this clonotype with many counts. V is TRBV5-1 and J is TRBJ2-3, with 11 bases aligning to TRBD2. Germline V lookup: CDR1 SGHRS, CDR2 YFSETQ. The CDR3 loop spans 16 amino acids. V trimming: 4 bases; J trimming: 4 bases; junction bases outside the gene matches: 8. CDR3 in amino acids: CASSRDALAGADTQYF. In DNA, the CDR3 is TGCGCCAGCAGCCGGGACGCACTAGCGGGAGCAGATACGCAGTATTTT. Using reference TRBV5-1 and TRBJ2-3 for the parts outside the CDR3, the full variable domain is KAGVTQTPRYLIKTRGQQVTLSCSPISGHRSVSWYQQTPGQGLQFLFEYFSETQRNKGNFPGRFSGRQFSNSRSEMNVSTLELGDSALYLCASSRDALAGADTQYFGPGTRLTVL.

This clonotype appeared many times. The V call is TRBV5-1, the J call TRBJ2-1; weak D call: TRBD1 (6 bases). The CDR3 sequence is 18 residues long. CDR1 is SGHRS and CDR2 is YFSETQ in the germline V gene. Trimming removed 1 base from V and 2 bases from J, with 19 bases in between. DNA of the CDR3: TGCGCCAGCAGCTTGCTACCACCCACAGGGTCACCCTACAATGAGCAGTTCTTC. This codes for CASSLLPPTGSPYNEQFF. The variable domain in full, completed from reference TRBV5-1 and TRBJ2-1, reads KAGVTQTPRYLIKTRGQQVTLSCSPISGHRSVSWYQQTPGQGLQFLFEYFSETQRNKGNFPGRFSGRQFSNSRSEMNVSTLELGDSALYLCASSLLPPTGSPYNEQFFGPGTRLTVL.

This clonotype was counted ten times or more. The CDR3 bases are TGTGCTAGTGCCTTAGACAGCGGCAACACTGAAGCTTTCTTT. Translating gives CASALDSGNTEAFF. The gene calls are TRBV12-5 and TRBJ1-1; a weak D match, TRBD1 (5 bases). Germline lookup yields CDR1 LGHNT and CDR2 FRNRAP. Deletions cut 7 bases from V and 2 bases from J, with 14 bases between. The length of the CDR3 is 14 residues.

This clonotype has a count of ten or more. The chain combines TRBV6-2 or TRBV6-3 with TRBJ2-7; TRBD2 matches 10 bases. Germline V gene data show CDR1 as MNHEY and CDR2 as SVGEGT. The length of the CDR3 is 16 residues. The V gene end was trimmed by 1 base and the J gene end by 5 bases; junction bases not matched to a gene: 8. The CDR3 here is CASSYLGASGRNEQYF. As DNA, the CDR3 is TGTGCCAGCAGTTACTTAGGCGCTAGCGGGAGAAACGAGCAGTACTTC.

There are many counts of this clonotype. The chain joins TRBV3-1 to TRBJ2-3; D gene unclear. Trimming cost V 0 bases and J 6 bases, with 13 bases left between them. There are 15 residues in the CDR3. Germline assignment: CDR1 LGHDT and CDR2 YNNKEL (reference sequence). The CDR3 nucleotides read TGTGCCAGCAGCCAAGAGTCGCTCACCCCGGATACGCAGTATTTT. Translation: CASSQESLTPDTQYF.

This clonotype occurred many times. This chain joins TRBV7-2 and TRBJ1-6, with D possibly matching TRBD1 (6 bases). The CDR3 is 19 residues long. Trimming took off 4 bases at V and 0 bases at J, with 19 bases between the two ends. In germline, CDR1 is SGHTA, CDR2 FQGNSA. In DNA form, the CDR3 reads TGTGCCAGCAGCTCGACGACAGGCCTTAGGAACTCCTATAATTCACCCCTCCACTTT. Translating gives CASSSTTGLRNSYNSPLHF.

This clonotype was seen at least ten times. The CDR3 bases are TGCGCCAGCAGCCCGTCCAGGCAGTACTACGAGCAGTACTTC. Residues: CASSPSRQYYEQYF. The chain uses TRBV5-1 and TRBJ2-7; D is unclear. V was clipped by 4 bases and J by 3 bases, with 14 bases between them. CDR3 length equals 14 residues. CDR1 is SGHRS, CDR2 YFSETQ, per germline. Full variable domain (remainder filled in from reference TRBV5-1 and TRBJ2-7): KAGVTQTPRYLIKTRGQQVTLSCSPISGHRSVSWYQQTPGQGLQFLFEYFSETQRNKGNFPGRFSGRQFSNSRSEMNVSTLELGDSALYLCASSPSRQYYEQYFGPGTRLTVT.

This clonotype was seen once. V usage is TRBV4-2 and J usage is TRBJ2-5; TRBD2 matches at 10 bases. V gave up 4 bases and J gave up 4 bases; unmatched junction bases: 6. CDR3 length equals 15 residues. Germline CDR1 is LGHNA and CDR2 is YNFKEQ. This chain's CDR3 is CASSLTSGGAETQYF. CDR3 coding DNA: TGTGCCAGCAGCCTCACCAGCGGGGGGGCAGAGACCCAGTACTTC.

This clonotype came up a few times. In nucleotides, the CDR3 is TGTGCCAGCAGTCGTGCCGGGACAGGGATCACTGAAGCTTTCTTT. Encoded protein: CASSRAGTGITEAFF. V usage is TRBV3-1 and J usage is TRBJ1-1; 9 bases are a match to TRBD1. This CDR3 contains 15 residues. CDR1 and CDR2 (germline): LGHDT, YNNKEL (reference sequence). V shed 6 bases and J 4 bases; nucleotides not matched to a gene: 9.